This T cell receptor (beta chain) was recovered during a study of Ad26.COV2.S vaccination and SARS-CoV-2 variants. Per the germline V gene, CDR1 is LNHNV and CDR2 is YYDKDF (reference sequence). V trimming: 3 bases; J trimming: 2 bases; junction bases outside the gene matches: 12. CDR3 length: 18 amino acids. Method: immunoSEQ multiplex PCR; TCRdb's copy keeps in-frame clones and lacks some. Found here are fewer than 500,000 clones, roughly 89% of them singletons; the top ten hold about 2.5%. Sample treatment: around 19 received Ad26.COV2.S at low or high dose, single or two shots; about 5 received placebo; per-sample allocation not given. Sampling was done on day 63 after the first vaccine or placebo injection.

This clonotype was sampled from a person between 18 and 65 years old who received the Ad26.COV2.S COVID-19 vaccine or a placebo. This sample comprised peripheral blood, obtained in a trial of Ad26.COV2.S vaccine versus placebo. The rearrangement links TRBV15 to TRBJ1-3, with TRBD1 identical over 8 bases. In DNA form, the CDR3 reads TGTGCCACCAGCAGGGGTCAACCGGGACAGGTCGCTGGAAACACCATATATTTT. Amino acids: CATSRGQPGQVAGNTIYF.